These T cell receptor beta chains were read from a single sample in a study of shared clonotypes between healthy human individuals. TCRdb keeps only in-frame clones here, not all; method: immunoSEQ multiplex PCR. The sample holds fewer than 650,000 clones, around three quarters seen once. The sequenced sample was PBMCs. The receptors come from a woman in her 40s in good health. Some clones in this sample may be carry-over from other donors' samples. CDR3s include the opening cysteine and the closing phenylalanine or tryptophan. Fields, in order: J gene, clone size, V gene, D gene, CDR3 length, CDR3 DNA, CDR3 protein. The D gene is left open where the match is weak. The size entry is marked missing in some rows and otherwise reads once, few, many or a size class.

TRBJ2-5,NA,TRBV7-7,TRBD1,15,TGTGCCAGCAGCTCGGGACAGGGGAGACAAGAGACCCAGTACTTC,CASSSGQGRQETQYF
TRBJ1-2,NA,TRBV18,NA,14,TGTGCCAGCTCACCTGCAGGACAGTGGGATGGCTACACCTTC,CASSPAGQWDGYTF
TRBJ2-5,many,TRBV30,TRBD2,18,TGTGCCTGGAGCCGAAAAGACCTGCCGGGACTACCACAAGAGACCCAGTACTTC,CAWSRKDLPGLPQETQYF
TRBJ2-5,NA,TRBV2,TRBD1,15,TGTGCCAGCAGTGTAAACCCCCGACAGGGGGAGACCCAGTACTTC,CASSVNPRQGETQYF
TRBJ2-5,NA,TRBV18,TRBD2,15,TGTGCCAGCTCACCAGCTAGCGGGAGTTTCGAGACCCAGTACTTC,CASSPASGSFETQYF
TRBJ2-5,NA,TRBV30,NA,14,TGTGCCTGGATAACCCAACGCCATCAAGAGACCCAGTACTTC,CAWITQRHQETQYF
TRBJ1-1,NA,TRBV6-5,NA,14,TGTGCCAGCAGTTACTCATCTGTTGGGACTGAAGCTTTCTTT,CASSYSSVGTEAFF
TRBJ1-2,NA,TRBV7-2,NA,14,TGTGCCAGCAGCCGCAGAGGGGGGGAGGATGGCTACACCTTC,CASSRRGGEDGYTF
TRBJ2-7,many,TRBV28,NA,13,TGTGCCAGCGGGATCGGGGTGGCCTACGAGCAGTACTTC,CASGIGVAYEQYF
TRBJ2-1,many,TRBV7-6,TRBD2,16,TGTGCCAGCAGCTTAGTCGGTAGCGGGTATTACAATGAGCAGTTCTTC,CASSLVGSGYYNEQFF
TRBJ2-7,once,TRBV11-2,TRBD2,15,TGTGCCAGCAGCCCGGTCACTAGCGGGAGTTACGAGCAGTACTTC,CASSPVTSGSYEQYF
TRBJ2-3,NA,TRBV6-5,NA,14,TGTGCCAGCAGACGAGCGGGGAGGGGGGATACGCAGTATTTT,CASRRAGRGDTQYF
TRBJ2-7,few,TRBV30,TRBD2,14,TGTGCCTGGAGGCCAAGCGGGAGCCTCCTCGAGCAGTACTTC,CAWRPSGSLLEQYF
TRBJ1-2,NA,TRBV10-3,TRBD1,13,TGTGCCATCACGGGACAGGGGGCCCATGGCTACACCTTC,CAITGQGAHGYTF
TRBJ2-3,NA,TRBV18,NA,14,TGTGCCAGCTCAGGTCGAACCCGAACAGATACGCAGTATTTT,CASSGRTRTDTQYF
TRBJ2-1,NA,TRBV11-2,NA,12,TGTGCCAGCAGCTGGGGAATAGCGGCGCAGTTCTTC,CASSWGIAAQFF